Listed here are 8 T cell receptor beta chains from one sample, sequenced in a study of monozygotic twins with inflammatory bowel disease. TCRdb derives one entry per CDR3 protein from the 5' RACE reads, leaving out DNA. The table lists over 100,000 distinct CDR3 sequences. Sequencing was performed on blood. These receptors were obtained from a human donor with ulcerative colitis or Crohn's disease, or a healthy co-twin of an affected twin (not recorded which).

The genes are TRBV2 and TRBJ2-4; checking the TCRdb D call of TRBD1 is not possible without DNA. CDR1 is SNHLY, CDR2 FYNNEI, per germline. The CDR3 contains 18 residues. The CDR3 reads CASEKDPGRATAKNIQYF.

The chain combines TRBV10-3 with TRBJ2-5; TCRdb's assignment of TRBD1 cannot be checked, as there is no DNA. CDR1 and CDR2 (germline): ENHRY, SYGVKD. This CDR3 is 15 amino acids long. The CDR3 spells CAISGRDRDQETQYF.

V and J are TRBV20-1 and TRBJ2-1; TCRdb gives TRBD2 as the D gene, but with no DNA this cannot be confirmed. Germline CDR1 reads DFQATT; CDR2 reads SNEGSKA (reference sequence). This CDR3 region has 15 residues. The CDR3 spells CSAQDLAGDTNEQFF.

The genes are TRBV20-1 and TRBJ1-5; TCRdb returns TRBD1, unconfirmable since there is no DNA. Per the germline V gene, CDR1 is DFQATT and CDR2 is SNEGSKA (reference sequence). There are 15 residues in the CDR3. The CDR3: CSARPPRGSNQPQHF.

This chain joins TRBV5-1 and TRBJ1-2; TCRdb outputs TRBD1, but without DNA this stays unchecked. This CDR3 contains 15 residues. The V gene's germline CDR1 is SGHRS and CDR2 YFSETQ. This CDR3 reads CASRITGTGSYGYTF. Together with reference TRBV5-1 and TRBJ1-2, the CDR3 gives the full variable domain: KAGVTQTPRYLIKTRGQQVTLSCSPISGHRSVSWYQQTPGQGLQFLFEYFSETQRNKGNFPGRFSGRQFSNSRSEMNVSTLELGDSALYLCASRITGTGSYGYTFGSGTRLTVV.

The V and J genes are TRBV12-3 or TRBV12-4 and TRBJ2-7; the TCRdb call, TRBD1, lacks DNA for checking. This CDR3 is built from 14 residues. The CDR3 region is CASSPAGQGYEQYF.

The chain recombines TRBV11-2 with TRBJ2-7. The CDR3 runs 18 residues. Germline CDR1 is SGHAT and CDR2 is FQNNGV. The CDR3 is CASSLEILGNHLSYEQYF.

The gene calls are TRBV6-6 and TRBJ1-4. CDR1 and CDR2 from the germline V gene are MNHNY and SVGAGI (reference sequence). The CDR3 has 13 amino acids. Here the CDR3 reads CASREGSLGKLFF.